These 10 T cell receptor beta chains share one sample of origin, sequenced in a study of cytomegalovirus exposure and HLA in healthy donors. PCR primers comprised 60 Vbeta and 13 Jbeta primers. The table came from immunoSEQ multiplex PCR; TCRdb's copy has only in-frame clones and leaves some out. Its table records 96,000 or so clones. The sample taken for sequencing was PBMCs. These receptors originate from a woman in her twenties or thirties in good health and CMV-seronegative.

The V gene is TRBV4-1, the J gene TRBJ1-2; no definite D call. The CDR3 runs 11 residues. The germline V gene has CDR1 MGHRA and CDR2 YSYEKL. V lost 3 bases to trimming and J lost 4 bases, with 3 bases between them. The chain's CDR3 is CASSQAYGYTF. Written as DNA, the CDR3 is TGCGCCAGCAGCCAGGCCTATGGCTACACCTTC.

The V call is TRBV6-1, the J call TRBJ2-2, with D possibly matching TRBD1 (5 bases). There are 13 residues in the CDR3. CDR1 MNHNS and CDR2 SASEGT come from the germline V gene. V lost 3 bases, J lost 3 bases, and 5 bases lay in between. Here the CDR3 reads CASSDRDTGELFF. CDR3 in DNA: TGTGCCAGCAGTGACAGGGACACCGGGGAGCTGTTTTTT.

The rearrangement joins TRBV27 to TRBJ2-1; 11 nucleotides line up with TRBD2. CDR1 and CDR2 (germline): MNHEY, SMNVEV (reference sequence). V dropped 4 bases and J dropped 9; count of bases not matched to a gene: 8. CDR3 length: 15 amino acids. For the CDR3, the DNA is TGTGCCAGCAGTTCCCAGACTAGCGGGAAGGGTGAGCAGTTCTTC. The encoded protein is CASSSQTSGKGEQFF.

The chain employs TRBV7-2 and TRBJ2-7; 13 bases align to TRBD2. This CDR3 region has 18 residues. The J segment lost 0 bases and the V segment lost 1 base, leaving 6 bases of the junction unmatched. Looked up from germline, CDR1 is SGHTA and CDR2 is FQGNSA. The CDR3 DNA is TGTGCCAGCAGCTTAGGGACTAGCGGGAGAACCACCTCCTACGAGCAGTACTTC. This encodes CASSLGTSGRTTSYEQYF. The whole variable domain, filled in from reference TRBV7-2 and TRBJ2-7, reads GAGVSQSPSNKVTEKGKDVELRCDPISGHTALYWYRQSLGQGLEFLIYFQGNSAPDKSGLPSDRFSAERTGGSVSTLTIQRTQQEDSAVYLCASSLGTSGRTTSYEQYFGPGTRLTVT.

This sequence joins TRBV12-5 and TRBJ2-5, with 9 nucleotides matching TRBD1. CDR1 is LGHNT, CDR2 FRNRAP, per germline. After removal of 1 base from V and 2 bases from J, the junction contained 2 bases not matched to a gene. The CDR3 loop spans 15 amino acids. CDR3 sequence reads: CASGLAGTGQETQYF. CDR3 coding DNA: TGTGCTAGTGGTTTGGCCGGGACAGGGCAAGAGACCCAGTACTTC.

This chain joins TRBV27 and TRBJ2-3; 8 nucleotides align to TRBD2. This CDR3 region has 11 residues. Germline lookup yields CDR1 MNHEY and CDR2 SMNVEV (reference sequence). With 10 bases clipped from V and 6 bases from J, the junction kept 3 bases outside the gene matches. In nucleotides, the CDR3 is TGTGCCACCGGGACTAGGGATACGCAGTATTTT. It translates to CATGTRDTQYF.

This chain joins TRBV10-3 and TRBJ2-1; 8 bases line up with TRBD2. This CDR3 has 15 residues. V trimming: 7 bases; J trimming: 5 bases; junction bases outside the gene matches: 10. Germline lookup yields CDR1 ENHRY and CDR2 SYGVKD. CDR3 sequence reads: CAITVSGTTHNEQFF. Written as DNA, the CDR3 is TGTGCCATCACCGTTAGCGGGACTACCCACAATGAGCAGTTCTTC.

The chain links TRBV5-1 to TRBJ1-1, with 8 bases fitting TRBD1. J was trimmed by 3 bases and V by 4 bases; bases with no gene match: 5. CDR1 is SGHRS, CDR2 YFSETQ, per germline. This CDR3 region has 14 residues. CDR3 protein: CASSVQGEDTEAFF. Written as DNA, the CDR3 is TGCGCCAGCAGCGTACAGGGGGAGGACACTGAAGCTTTCTTT.

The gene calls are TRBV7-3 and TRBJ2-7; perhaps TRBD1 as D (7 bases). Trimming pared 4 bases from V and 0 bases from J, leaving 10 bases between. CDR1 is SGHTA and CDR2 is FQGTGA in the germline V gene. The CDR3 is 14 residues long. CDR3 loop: CASSSGGYSYEQYF. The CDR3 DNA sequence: TGTGCCAGCAGCTCAGGGGGGTACTCCTACGAGCAGTACTTC.

This CDR3 is CLKGGGGGGELFF. CDR3 in DNA: TGCCTCAAGGGGGGCGGGGGAGGCGGGGAGCTGTTTTTT. This chain uses TRBV29-1 with TRBJ2-2; TRBD2 might be the D (7 bases). CDR3 length: 13 residues. CDR1 and CDR2 (germline): SQVTM, ANQGSEA.